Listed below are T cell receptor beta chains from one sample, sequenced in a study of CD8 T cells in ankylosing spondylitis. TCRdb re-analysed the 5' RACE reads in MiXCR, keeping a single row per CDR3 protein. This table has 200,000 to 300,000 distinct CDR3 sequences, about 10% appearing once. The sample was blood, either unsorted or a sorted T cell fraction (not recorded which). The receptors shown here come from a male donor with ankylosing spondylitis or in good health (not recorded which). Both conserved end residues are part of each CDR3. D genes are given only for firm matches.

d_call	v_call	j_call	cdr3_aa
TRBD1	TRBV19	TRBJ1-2	CASSTGQGSARYGYTF
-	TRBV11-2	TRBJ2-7	CASSTATVYEQYF
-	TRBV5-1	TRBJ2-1	CASSLGGVNEQFF
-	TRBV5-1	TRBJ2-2	CASSLEGSNTGELFF
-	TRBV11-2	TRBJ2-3	CASSPLGRSTDTQYF
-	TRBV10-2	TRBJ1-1	CASSSLLGNTEAFF
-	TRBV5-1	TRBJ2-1	CASREEPGGNEQFF
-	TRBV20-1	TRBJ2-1	CCALGGASSYNEQFF
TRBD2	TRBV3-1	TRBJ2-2	CASSQDDSGRGGELFF
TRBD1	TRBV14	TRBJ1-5	CASSQDPRGRGDFNQPQHF
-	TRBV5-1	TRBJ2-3	CASSLSGSTRTDTQYF
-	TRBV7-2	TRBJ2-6	CASSFSQPGANVLTF
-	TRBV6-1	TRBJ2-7	CASSIGREGEQYF
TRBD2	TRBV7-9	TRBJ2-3	CASRQGGSQDTQYF
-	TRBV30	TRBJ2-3	CAWTRDPFTDTQYF
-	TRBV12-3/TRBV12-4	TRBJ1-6	CASSLRSRSPLHF
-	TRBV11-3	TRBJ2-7	CASGQEAYEQYF
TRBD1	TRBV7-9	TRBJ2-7	CASSLTLGQGNEQYF
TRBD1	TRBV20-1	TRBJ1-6	CSASGTGYNSPLHF
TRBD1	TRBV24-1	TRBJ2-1	CATSDPGQGNEQFF
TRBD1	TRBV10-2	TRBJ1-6	CASSPGQANSPLHF
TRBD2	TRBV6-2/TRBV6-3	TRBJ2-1	CASSQTIRGGLDDEQFF
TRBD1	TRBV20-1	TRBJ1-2	CSARQGADYGYTF